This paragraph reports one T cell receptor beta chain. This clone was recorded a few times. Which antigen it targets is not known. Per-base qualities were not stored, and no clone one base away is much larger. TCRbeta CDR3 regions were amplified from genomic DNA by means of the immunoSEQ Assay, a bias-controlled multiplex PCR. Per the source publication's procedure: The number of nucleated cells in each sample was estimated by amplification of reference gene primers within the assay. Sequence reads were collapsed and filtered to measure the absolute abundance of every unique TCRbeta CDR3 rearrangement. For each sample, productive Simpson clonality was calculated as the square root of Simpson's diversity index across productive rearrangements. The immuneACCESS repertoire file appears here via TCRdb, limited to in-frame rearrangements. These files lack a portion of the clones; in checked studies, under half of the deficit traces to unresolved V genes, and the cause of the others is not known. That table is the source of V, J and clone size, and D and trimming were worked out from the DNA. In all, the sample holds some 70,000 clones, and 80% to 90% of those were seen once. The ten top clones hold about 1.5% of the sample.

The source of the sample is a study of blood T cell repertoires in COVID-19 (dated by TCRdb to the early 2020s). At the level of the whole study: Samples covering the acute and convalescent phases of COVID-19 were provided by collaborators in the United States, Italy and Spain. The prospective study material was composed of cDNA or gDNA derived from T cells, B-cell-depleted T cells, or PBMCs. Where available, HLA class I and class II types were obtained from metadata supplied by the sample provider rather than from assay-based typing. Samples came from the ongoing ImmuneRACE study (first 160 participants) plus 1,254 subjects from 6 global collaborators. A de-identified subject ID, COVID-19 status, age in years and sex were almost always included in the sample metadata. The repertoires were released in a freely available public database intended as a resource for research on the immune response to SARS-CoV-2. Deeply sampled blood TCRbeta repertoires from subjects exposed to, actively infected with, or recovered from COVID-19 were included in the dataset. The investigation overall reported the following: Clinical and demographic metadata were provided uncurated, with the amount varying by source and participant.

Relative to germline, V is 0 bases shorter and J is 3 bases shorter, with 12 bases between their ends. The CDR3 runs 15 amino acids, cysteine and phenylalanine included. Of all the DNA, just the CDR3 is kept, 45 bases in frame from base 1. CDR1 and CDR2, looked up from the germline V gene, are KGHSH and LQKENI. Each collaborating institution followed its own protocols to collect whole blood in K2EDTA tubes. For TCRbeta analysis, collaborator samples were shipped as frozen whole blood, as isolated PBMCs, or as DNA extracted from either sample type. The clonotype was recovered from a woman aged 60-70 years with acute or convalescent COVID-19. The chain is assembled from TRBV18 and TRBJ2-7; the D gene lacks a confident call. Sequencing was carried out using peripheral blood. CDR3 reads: CASSPPGQDNYEQYF. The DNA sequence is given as TGTGCCAGCTCACCACCGGGTCAGGATAACTACGAGCAGTACTTC.